This T cell receptor (beta chain) appears in the sequencing data of a study of T cell responses to AZD1222 COVID-19 vaccine. Generated by immunoSEQ multiplex PCR, the TCRdb table keeps only in-frame clones and is missing some. The repertoire holds some 140,000 clones, about 87% seen once, with 3% to 3.5% in the top ten. This clone was found once. No antigen is known for it. Study-wide results and limits: Dominant CD4 TCR responses targeted spike regions 160-218 and 743-854.

Germline V gives CDR1 SGHVS, CDR2 FQNEAQ. V lost 2 bases to trimming and J lost 10 bases, with 18 bases between them. CDR3 size: 15 residues. The TCR sequence derives from an adult in good health. The V call is TRBV7-8, the J call TRBJ2-1; perhaps D is TRBD1 or TRBD2 (6 bases each). Here the sequenced sample was peripheral blood, taken on day 0 of AZD1222 vaccination. This CDR3 is CASSLRGAVGPEQFF. CDR3 coding DNA: TGTGCCAGCAGCTTAAGGGGGGCCGTCGGGCCGGAGCAGTTCTTC.